The clone carrying this TCR beta chain was detected a few times. Antigen: not known. The data were taken from a study of beta chain features in type 1 diabetes. As for the study in general: Cell yields, gender and age were comparable in patients and healthy donors. Points from the study as a whole: Sequencing of cDNA might inflate the share of cells that strongly express TCR. Naive, central memory and Treg TCRB repertoires seemed to resemble each other more closely in patients than they did in healthy donors.

The germline V gene has CDR1 SGHRS and CDR2 YFSETQ. This CDR3 comprises 16 residues. Trimming cost V 1 base and J 3 bases, with 16 bases left between them. TCRB transcripts that were expressed got sequenced, as all of the isolated RNA had been reverse transcribed. Roughly 3.6 million reads was the average for naive, central memory and regulatory T cell samples. The method was immunoSEQ multiplex PCR; TCRdb's version includes in-frame clones alone and lacks a portion of them. The sample has fewer than 900,000 clones, roughly 15% seen once. The chain links TRBV5-1 to TRBJ1-1, with D possibly being TRBD1 (5 bases). This TCR derives from a young woman in good health. Sequenced material: naive CD4+ T cells from blood. The CDR3 spells CASSLLIGGSYTEAFF. DNA of the CDR3: TGCGCCAGCAGCTTGTTGATTGGGGGTAGCTACACTGAAGCTTTCTTT.